This is a list of T cell receptor beta chains from one sample in a study of T-cell memory formation after mild COVID-19. TCRdb re-called the 5' RACE reads through MiXCR, storing one row per CDR3 protein. The sample yields 100,000 to 150,000 distinct CDR3 sequences, roughly 6.2% seen once. Sequencing used PBMCs or a T cell subset sorted from them (not recorded which). These receptors were collected from an adult woman who had mild COVID-19 (a few samples of this study predate the infection). Cell type and time point are not known. Each CDR3 is given with its conserved first and last residue. A D gene is named only where the DNA matches it firmly. Only some rows state a clone size, as once, few, many or a class for expanded clones.

len: 13; v_gene: TRBV10-3; j_gene: TRBJ1-1; d_gene: .; abundance: few; CDR3aa: CAIQFGENTEAFF; CDR3nt: TGTGCCATCCAATTCGGCGAGAACACTGAAGCTTTCTTT
len: 15; v_gene: TRBV29-1; j_gene: TRBJ2-3; d_gene: TRBD2; abundance: .; CDR3aa: CSVELGLENTDTQYF; CDR3nt: TGCAGCGTTGAACTGGGACTAGAGAACACAGATACGCAGTATTTT
len: 13; v_gene: TRBV10-3; j_gene: TRBJ2-3; d_gene: .; abundance: many; CDR3aa: CAISEKDPDTQYF; CDR3nt: TGTGCCATCAGTGAAAAGGACCCGGATACGCAGTATTTT
len: 14; v_gene: TRBV30; j_gene: TRBJ2-3; d_gene: .; abundance: few; CDR3aa: CAWSTGPDFYTQYF; CDR3nt: TGTGCCTGGAGTACGGGCCCTGACTTTTATACGCAGTATTTT
len: 15; v_gene: TRBV2; j_gene: TRBJ2-2; d_gene: .; abundance: few; CDR3aa: CASSAQAARTGELFF; CDR3nt: TGTGCCAGCAGCGCCCAAGCAGCTCGCACCGGGGAGCTGTTTTTT
len: 16; v_gene: TRBV24-1; j_gene: TRBJ2-2; d_gene: TRBD2; abundance: .; CDR3aa: CATSDLLTSGTGELFF; CDR3nt: TGTGCCACCAGTGATTTGCTGACTAGCGGGACCGGGGAGCTGTTTTTT
len: 16; v_gene: TRBV24-1; j_gene: TRBJ2-1; d_gene: TRBD2; abundance: few; CDR3aa: CATSGAAGLARNEQFF; CDR3nt: TGTGCCACCAGTGGCGCGGCGGGACTAGCGAGGAATGAGCAGTTCTTC
len: 14; v_gene: TRBV7-8; j_gene: TRBJ2-5; d_gene: TRBD1; abundance: many; CDR3aa: CASSSTGGRETQYF; CDR3nt: TGTGCCAGCAGTTCGACAGGGGGCAGGGAGACCCAGTACTTC
len: 15; v_gene: TRBV4-1; j_gene: TRBJ2-1; d_gene: .; abundance: many; CDR3aa: CASSVQVGSYNEQFF; CDR3nt: TGCGCCAGCAGTGTACAGGTGGGCTCCTACAATGAGCAGTTCTTC
len: 13; v_gene: TRBV5-1; j_gene: TRBJ2-1; d_gene: TRBD2; abundance: many; CDR3aa: CASSPQRGHEQFF; CDR3nt: TGCGCCAGCAGTCCCCAGCGGGGGCATGAGCAGTTCTTC
len: 16; v_gene: TRBV6-5; j_gene: TRBJ2-7; d_gene: .; abundance: .; CDR3aa: CASSQPVRGVAYEQYF; CDR3nt: TGTGCCAGCAGCCAACCGGTCCGGGGCGTCGCCTACGAGCAGTACTTC
len: 16; v_gene: TRBV21-1; j_gene: TRBJ2-3; d_gene: .; abundance: few; CDR3aa: CASSKVGRRSTDTQYF; CDR3nt: TGTGCCAGCAGCAAAGTTGGCAGGCGTAGCACAGATACGCAGTATTTT
len: 13; v_gene: TRBV7-6; j_gene: TRBJ2-1; d_gene: .; abundance: few; CDR3aa: CASSIRVGNEQFF; CDR3nt: TGTGCCAGCAGCATAAGGGTCGGCAATGAGCAGTTCTTC
len: 15; v_gene: TRBV6-6; j_gene: TRBJ2-1; d_gene: TRBD2; abundance: .; CDR3aa: CASRSSGRGTNEQFF; CDR3nt: TGTGCCAGCAGAAGTAGCGGGAGGGGGACCAATGAGCAGTTCTTC
len: 13; v_gene: TRBV10-3; j_gene: TRBJ1-5; d_gene: .; abundance: few; CDR3aa: CASAGGGNQPQHF; CDR3nt: TGTGCCTCTGCCGGCGGGGGCAATCAGCCCCAGCATTTT
len: 16; v_gene: TRBV5-1; j_gene: TRBJ2-1; d_gene: TRBD2; abundance: few; CDR3aa: CASSPALAGGHNEQFF; CDR3nt: TGCGCCAGCAGCCCCGCACTAGCGGGGGGTCACAATGAGCAGTTCTTC
len: 13; v_gene: TRBV24-1; j_gene: TRBJ1-4; d_gene: .; abundance: few; CDR3aa: CATSGEANEKLFF; CDR3nt: TGTGCCACCAGCGGAGAGGCTAATGAAAAACTGTTTTTT
len: 13; v_gene: TRBV12-3/TRBV12-4; j_gene: TRBJ2-1; d_gene: .; abundance: few; CDR3aa: CASSPGLPSEQFF; CDR3nt: TGTGCCAGCAGTCCCGGACTTCCCAGTGAGCAGTTCTTC
len: 15; v_gene: TRBV5-1; j_gene: TRBJ2-4; d_gene: TRBD1; abundance: many; CDR3aa: CASSGGTGGKNIQYF; CDR3nt: TGCGCCAGCAGCGGCGGGACAGGGGGGAAAAACATTCAGTACTTC
len: 16; v_gene: TRBV4-3; j_gene: TRBJ2-5; d_gene: TRBD1; abundance: many; CDR3aa: CASSRVPGQGQETQYF; CDR3nt: TGCGCCAGCAGCCGCGTACCGGGACAGGGCCAAGAGACCCAGTACTTC
len: 15; v_gene: TRBV7-4; j_gene: TRBJ2-2; d_gene: TRBD1; abundance: .; CDR3aa: CASSTPGGGCGELFF; CDR3nt: TGTGCCAGCAGCACACCAGGGGGCGGTTGCGGGGAGCTGTTTTTT
len: 15; v_gene: TRBV4-3; j_gene: TRBJ2-2; d_gene: .; abundance: .; CDR3aa: CASSQDWGATGELFF; CDR3nt: TGCGCCAGCAGCCAAGATTGGGGAGCCACCGGGGAGCTGTTTTTT
len: 19; v_gene: TRBV4-2; j_gene: TRBJ2-7; d_gene: TRBD2; abundance: many; CDR3aa: CASSQVPGLAGGFSYEQYF; CDR3nt: TGTGCCAGCAGCCAAGTGCCGGGACTAGCGGGGGGATTCTCCTACGAGCAGTACTTC
len: 13; v_gene: TRBV12-3/TRBV12-4; j_gene: TRBJ2-2; d_gene: TRBD2; abundance: .; CDR3aa: CASSLAGAGELFF; CDR3nt: TGTGCCAGCAGTCTAGCGGGGGCCGGGGAGCTGTTTTTT
len: 14; v_gene: TRBV6-2/TRBV6-3; j_gene: TRBJ2-3; d_gene: .; abundance: few; CDR3aa: CASGNTGGTDTQYF; CDR3nt: TGTGCCAGCGGCAACACTGGCGGCACAGATACGCAGTATTTT
len: 16; v_gene: TRBV9; j_gene: TRBJ2-5; d_gene: TRBD2; abundance: .; CDR3aa: CASSVGASGAQETQYF; CDR3nt: TGTGCCAGCAGCGTAGGGGCTAGCGGAGCCCAAGAGACCCAGTACTTC
len: 16; v_gene: TRBV24-1; j_gene: TRBJ2-3; d_gene: .; abundance: few; CDR3aa: CATSDPTAGGADTQYF; CDR3nt: TGTGCCACCAGTGACCCCACCGCAGGGGGGGCAGATACGCAGTATTTT
len: 16; v_gene: TRBV4-2; j_gene: TRBJ2-7; d_gene: TRBD1; abundance: few; CDR3aa: CASSQGGQAGSYEQYF; CDR3nt: TGTGCCAGCAGCCAAGGGGGACAGGCGGGGTCCTACGAGCAGTACTTC
len: 13; v_gene: TRBV7-8; j_gene: TRBJ1-5; d_gene: .; abundance: few; CDR3aa: CASSLGQQQPQHF; CDR3nt: TGTGCCAGCAGCTTAGGACAGCAACAGCCCCAGCATTTT
len: 15; v_gene: TRBV4-2; j_gene: TRBJ2-7; d_gene: .; abundance: few; CDR3aa: CASSQEGRGRGEQYF; CDR3nt: TGTGCCAGCAGCCAAGAGGGGCGAGGTCGGGGCGAGCAGTACTTC
len: 17; v_gene: TRBV6-6; j_gene: TRBJ1-5; d_gene: TRBD1; abundance: few; CDR3aa: CASSWPPRDRDHQPQHF; CDR3nt: TGTGCCAGCAGTTGGCCCCCTCGGGACAGGGACCATCAGCCCCAGCATTTT
len: 14; v_gene: TRBV29-1; j_gene: TRBJ1-1; d_gene: TRBD1; abundance: many; CDR3aa: CSVRVNAGTGETFF; CDR3nt: TGCAGCGTTAGGGTCAACGCCGGGACAGGGGAAACTTTCTTT